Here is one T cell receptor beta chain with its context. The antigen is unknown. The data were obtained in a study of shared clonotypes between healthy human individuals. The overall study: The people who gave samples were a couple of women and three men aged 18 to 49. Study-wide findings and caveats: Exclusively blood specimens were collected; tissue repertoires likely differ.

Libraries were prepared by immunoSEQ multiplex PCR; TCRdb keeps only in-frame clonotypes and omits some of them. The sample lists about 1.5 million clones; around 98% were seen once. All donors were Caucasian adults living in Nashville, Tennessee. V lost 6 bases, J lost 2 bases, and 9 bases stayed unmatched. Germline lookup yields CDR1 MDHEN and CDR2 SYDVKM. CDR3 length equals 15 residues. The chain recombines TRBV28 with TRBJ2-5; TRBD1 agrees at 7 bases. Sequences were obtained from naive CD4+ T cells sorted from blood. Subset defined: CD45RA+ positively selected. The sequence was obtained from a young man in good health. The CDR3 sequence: CASSRPGTVQETQYF. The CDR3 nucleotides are TGTGCCAGCAGCCGCCCCGGGACAGTTCAAGAGACCCAGTACTTC.